The 22 T cell receptor beta chains reported below all come from one sample, sequenced in a study of blood T cells in healthy people across ages. Primers used in a second PCR of about 6 to 12 cycles were a sample-barcoded 5' primer and a J-beta primer mix. A single record per CDR3 protein comes from TCRdb applying MiXCR to the 5' RACE reads. The profile shows some 890,000 distinct CDR3 sequences, almost 30% of them singletons. This sample also belongs to another study, concerning T cells of mothers and their children.

The sample comprised blood. The receptors were sampled from a woman aged 40 to 55 in good health.

The rearrangement links TRBV7-6 to TRBJ2-6; D might be TRBD1 or TRBD2, each matching 5 bases. Germline loops: CDR1 SGHVS, CDR2 FNYEAQ. The CDR3 extends over 14 amino acids. Trimming pared 4 bases from V and 4 bases from J, leaving 8 bases between. As DNA, the CDR3 is TGTGCCAGCAGCTCCGGGACCGGGGCCAACGTCCTGACTTTC. This translates into CASSSGTGANVLTF.

The chain uses TRBV2 and TRBJ1-2; maybe TRBD1 (6 bases). The CDR3 extends over 15 amino acids. Trimming left V 7 bases short and J 6 bases short, with 21 bases between. Germline CDR1 is SNHLY and CDR2 is FYNNEI. The CDR3 reads CASTFLLGGRNGYTF. In DNA form, the CDR3 reads TGTGCCAGCACCTTCCTACTTGGGGGGCGGAATGGCTACACCTTC.

This clonotype was found a few times. The rearrangement uses TRBV7-9 and TRBJ2-5; 9 bases are a match to TRBD2. The junction had 13 bases not matched to a gene; V was cut back by 5 bases and J by 6 bases. CDR1 SEHNR and CDR2 FQNEAQ come from the germline V gene (reference sequence). CDR3 length equals 16 residues. The CDR3 protein is CASSRSPRLAVQTQYF. Here the CDR3 DNA reads TGTGCCAGCAGCCGGAGCCCCAGACTAGCGGTCCAGACCCAGTACTTC.

The chain is built from TRBV20-1 and TRBJ2-3; weak D call: TRBD2 (6 bases). Germline CDR1 is DFQATT and CDR2 is SNEGSKA (reference sequence). The CDR3 totals 15 residues. V was trimmed by 0 bases and J by 4 bases, leaving 14 bases between them. The CDR3 spells CSARDRLANADTQYF. The CDR3 DNA is TGCAGTGCTAGAGATCGGCTAGCGAACGCAGATACGCAGTATTTT.

This clonotype was counted between two and nine times. The chain is built from TRBV5-6 and TRBJ1-2; TRBD1 might be the D (6 bases). CDR1 and CDR2 (germline): SGHDT, YYEEEE. This CDR3 spans 15 amino acids. The V end was cut by 1 base, the J end by 3 bases, with 13 bases between. The CDR3 loop is CASSLISTGYYGYTF. The CDR3 bases are TGTGCCAGCAGCTTGATCTCGACAGGTTACTATGGCTACACCTTC.

The genes are TRBV29-1 and TRBJ2-7; 11 nucleotides align to TRBD1. The CDR3 has 14 residues. The junction had 9 bases not matched to a gene; V was cut back by 6 bases and J by 5 bases. The germline CDR1 and CDR2 sequences are SQVTM and ANQGSEA. CDR3 bases: TGCAGCGTCGGTCCGGGACAGGGGGTCAACGAGCAGTACTTC. Its protein is CSVGPGQGVNEQYF.

This clonotype came up many times. The genes are TRBV5-1 and TRBJ2-7; D gene ambiguous. The ends were cut back, 4 bases at V and 0 bases at J, with 11 bases in the middle. This CDR3 has 14 amino acids. From germline, CDR1 is SGHRS and CDR2 YFSETQ. CDR3 coding DNA: TGCGCCAGCAGCCGCGACGGCGACTCCTACGAGCAGTACTTC. It translates to CASSRDGDSYEQYF. The variable domain in full, with the rest retrieved from reference TRBV5-1 and TRBJ2-7, is KAGVTQTPRYLIKTRGQQVTLSCSPISGHRSVSWYQQTPGQGLQFLFEYFSETQRNKGNFPGRFSGRQFSNSRSEMNVSTLELGDSALYLCASSRDGDSYEQYFGPGTRLTVT.

This clonotype came up many times. The CDR3 region has the DNA TGCAGTTTGGACAGCATCAACAATGAGCAGTTCTTC. It translates to CSLDSINNEQFF. This chain connects TRBV20-1 to TRBJ2-1; weak D call: TRBD1 (6 bases). Trimming left V 8 bases short and J 5 bases short, with 13 bases between. CDR1 is DFQATT, CDR2 SNEGSKA, per germline (reference sequence). This CDR3 has 12 amino acids.

This clonotype came up a few times. The chain is built from TRBV20-1 and TRBJ2-5, with D possibly being TRBD2 (6 bases). Germline values: CDR1 DFQATT, CDR2 SNEGSKA (reference sequence). V lost 4 bases to trimming and J lost 3 bases, with 15 bases between them. The CDR3 runs 14 residues. This CDR3 is CSATTGTSEETQYF. CDR3 DNA: TGCAGTGCTACAACCGGGACTTCGGAAGAGACCCAGTACTTC.

This clonotype was recorded a few times. This chain connects TRBV5-6 to TRBJ2-2, with D possibly being TRBD2 (5 bases). The CDR3 has 13 amino acids. V lost 9 bases and J lost 5, with 14 bases in between. CDR1 is SGHDT, CDR2 YYEEEE, per germline. The CDR3 loop is CATRWRGTGELFF. CDR3 coding DNA: TGTGCCACCCGGTGGAGAGGGACCGGGGAGCTGTTTTTT.

The V and J genes are TRBV28 and TRBJ2-5; the match to TRBD2 covers 10 bases. The CDR3 is made up of 17 amino acids. Per the germline V gene, CDR1 is MDHEN and CDR2 is SYDVKM. The J segment lost 5 bases and the V segment lost 6 bases, leaving 15 bases of the junction unmatched. In DNA form, the CDR3 reads TGTGCCAGCAGCTTAGGGGGGGCTAGCGGGAGAAGGGAGACCCAGTACTTC. The encoded protein is CASSLGGASGRRETQYF.

V gene TRBV27 combines with J gene TRBJ2-3; D call uncertain. The germline CDR1 and CDR2 sequences are MNHEY and SMNVEV (reference sequence). The CDR3 is made up of 15 amino acids. V lost 7 bases and J 4 bases, leaving 18 bases between the germline ends. The CDR3 region is CASTTDPAASDTQYF. DNA for the CDR3: TGTGCCAGCACCACGGACCCGGCCGCGTCAGATACGCAGTATTTT.

This clonotype was counted at least ten times. The chain is built from TRBV6-1 and TRBJ2-5, with D possibly matching TRBD1 (6 bases). V was pared by 10 bases and J by 2 bases, with 23 bases between. From germline, CDR1 is MNHNS and CDR2 SASEGT. The CDR3 extends over 16 amino acids. The CDR3 nucleotides read TGTGCCACCAGAGGATCAGGGGCCGCCCTACAAGAGACCCAGTACTTC. It codes for CATRGSGAALQETQYF.

The V call is TRBV6-6, the J call TRBJ2-7; D gene ambiguous. Germline CDR1 reads MNHNY; CDR2 reads SVGAGI (reference sequence). V was pared by 0 bases and J by 1 base, with 10 bases between. This CDR3 comprises 15 residues. This CDR3 is CASSYSRSMSYEQYF. The CDR3 DNA follows: TGTGCCAGCAGTTACTCGAGGTCCATGTCCTACGAGCAGTACTTC.

The chain is built from TRBV24-1 and TRBJ2-1, with D tentatively TRBD1 (5 bases). The CDR3 totals 13 residues. CDR1 and CDR2 (germline): KGHDR, SFDVKD. Trimming removed 4 bases from V and 9 bases from J, with 12 bases in between. CDR3: CATSDDLRAEQFF. Here the CDR3 DNA reads TGTGCCACCAGTGACGACCTCAGGGCTGAGCAGTTCTTC.

This clonotype came up a few times. The rearrangement joins TRBV24-1 to TRBJ2-2; D unresolved. This CDR3 contains 13 residues. V was clipped by 1 base and J by 5 bases, with 4 bases between them. Per germline, CDR1 KGHDR and CDR2 SFDVKD. In DNA form, the CDR3 reads TGTGCCACCAGTGATTTAGTTACCGGGGAGCTGTTTTTT. It encodes CATSDLVTGELFF.

J is TRBJ2-1 and V is TRBV11-2; 10 nucleotides line up with TRBD2. The germline V gene encodes CDR1 SGHAT and CDR2 FQNNGV. V was clipped by 0 bases and J by 0 bases; unmatched bases: 14. This CDR3 comprises 21 residues. The CDR3 loop reads CASSLDTSSGGWTSSYNEQFF. Here the CDR3 DNA reads TGTGCCAGCAGCTTAGATACCTCTAGCGGGGGATGGACCAGCTCCTACAATGAGCAGTTCTTC.

This clonotype was seen many times. V is TRBV7-9 and J is TRBJ2-7, with 10 bases lining up with TRBD1. The germline V gene has CDR1 SEHNR and CDR2 FQNEAQ (reference sequence). There are 15 residues in the CDR3. Unmatched junction bases numbered 3, after V lost 0 bases and J lost 4 bases. CDR3 region: CASSLAGTGEYEQYF. CDR3 DNA: TGTGCCAGCAGCTTAGCTGGGACAGGGGAGTACGAGCAGTACTTC.

This clonotype was seen only a few times. This chain connects TRBV12-3 or TRBV12-4 to TRBJ1-2, with 7 bases fitting TRBD1. The V and J ends lost 2 bases and 5 bases, in that order; junction bases with no gene match: 11. The CDR3 covers 16 residues. CDR3 DNA: TGTGCCAGCAGTTTAAACCGGGACAGACTTTGGTATGGCTACACCTTC. The encoded protein is CASSLNRDRLWYGYTF.

This clonotype was found a few times. J is TRBJ2-2 and V is TRBV10-3, with a tentative D call TRBD1 (5 bases). V was cut by 2 bases and J by 1 base, with 8 bases left in between. Germline lookup yields CDR1 ENHRY and CDR2 SYGVKD. The CDR3 consists of 15 residues. CDR3 sequence: CAISETGENTGELFF. DNA of the CDR3: TGTGCCATCAGTGAGACAGGAGAGAACACCGGGGAGCTGTTTTTT.

This clonotype was seen only a few times. The CDR3 loop is CASRGEGMYLTPLHF. The CDR3 DNA sequence: TGTGCCAGCAGGGGGGAAGGCATGTATCTAACACCCCTCCACTTT. The J gene is TRBJ1-6, the V gene TRBV7-2; TRBD1 is a possible D gene (5 bases). CDR3 size: 15 residues. Per the germline V gene, CDR1 is SGHTA and CDR2 is FQGNSA. V lost 6 bases and J 11 bases, leaving 20 bases between the germline ends.

V gene TRBV6-2 or TRBV6-3 combines with J gene TRBJ2-5; TRBD1 aligns across 7 bases. Matching the DNA end better, TRBJ2-7 makes the J call doubtful. Germline values: CDR1 MNHEY, CDR2 SVGEGT. CDR3 length equals 14 residues. Written as DNA, the CDR3 is TGTGCCAGCAGTTACACCCAGGGACAGCACGAGCAGTACTTC. This sequence encodes CASSYTQGQHEQYF.